This TCR beta chain emerged from a study of identical twins. TCRdb re-called the 5' RACE reads through MiXCR, storing one row per CDR3 protein. The table records some 690,000 distinct CDR3 sequences, around 20% of them present only once. The CDR3 has 11 amino acids. Germline V gives CDR1 SNHLY, CDR2 FYNNEI. Trimming cost V 6 bases and J 19 bases, with 16 bases left between them. This sample also belongs to another study, concerning T cells expressing NK-cell markers.

The chain employs TRBV2 and TRBJ1-6, with a possible D match to TRBD1 (5 bases). This sequence originates from a young woman in good health. Sequencing was carried out using PBMCs. The CDR3: CASRDYQDSHF. The DNA for the CDR3 is TGTGCCAGCAGGGATTACCAAGACAGTCACTTT.